This T cell receptor beta chain was sequenced for a study of CD8 T cells in Susac syndrome. Roughly 0.45 to 1 ug RNA was reverse transcribed with random hexamers. From the immunoSEQ multiplex PCR reads, TCRdb called clonotypes with MiXCR, one entry per CDR3 protein. Here the sample spans roughly 200,000 distinct CDR3 sequences, roughly 95% being singletons. The CDR3 length is 13 residues. The V and J ends lost 8 bases and 5 bases, in that order; junction bases with no gene match: 7. The germline CDR1 and CDR2 sequences are LNHNV and YYDKDF (reference sequence). The receptor was derived from a human donor in good health. Sequencing used CD4+ T cells from PBMCs. The chain joins TRBV15 to TRBJ2-5, with 8 nucleotides matching TRBD2. CDR3 bases: TGTGCCACCCGGACGCGGGGGGCTGAGACCCAGTACTTC. Protein: CATRTRGAETQYF.